Listed here are 9 T cell receptor beta chains from one sample, sequenced in a study of response to subunit inactivated influenza vaccine. From the RT-PCR reads, TCRdb called clonotypes with MiXCR, one entry per CDR3 protein. Of around 200,000 distinct CDR3 sequences detected, approximately 15% appear once; the ten largest clones hold 26%. Sequenced material: CD8+ T cells sorted from PBMCs, taken roughly 5 days after vaccination. These receptors were obtained from a man aged 45-60 years who received an inactivated influenza vaccine.

The gene calls are TRBV7-9 and TRBJ2-1; 12 nucleotides agree with TRBD2. CDR3 length equals 16 residues. With V trimmed by 5 bases and J by 9 bases, 11 bases remained unmatched. CDR1 and CDR2 (germline): SEHNR, FQNEAQ (reference sequence). CDR3 bases: TGTGCCAGCAGCCCCCCGGGACTAGCGGGCCTCCGTGAGCAGTTCTTC. Its translation is CASSPPGLAGLREQFF.

The rearrangement links TRBV7-2 to TRBJ1-1; D is uncertain. CDR3 length: 15 amino acids. V shed 3 bases and J shed 2 bases, with 13 bases lying between them. Germline CDR1 and CDR2: SGHTA and FQGNSA. The CDR3: CASSFSSWVNTEAFF. CDR3 nucleotides: TGTGCCAGCAGCTTTTCTAGTTGGGTAAACACTGAAGCTTTCTTT.

This clonotype has only a few counts. The V call is TRBV7-6, the J call TRBJ2-1, with a tentative D call TRBD2 (6 bases). The CDR3 sequence is 17 residues long. Germline V gene data show CDR1 as SGHVS and CDR2 as FNYEAQ. V was cut by 1 base and J by 8 bases, with 21 bases left in between. The CDR3 loop reads CASSLVQAGWVRYEQFF. Written as DNA, the CDR3 is TGTGCCAGCAGCTTAGTGCAGGCGGGGTGGGTTCGTTATGAGCAGTTCTTC.

This chain connects TRBV27 to TRBJ2-1; perhaps D is TRBD1 or TRBD2 (7 bases each). Germline V gene lookup returns CDR1 MNHEY and CDR2 SMNVEV (reference sequence). V lost 7 bases and J 1 base, leaving 14 bases between the germline ends. The CDR3 sequence is 15 residues long. DNA for the CDR3: TGTGCCAGCACCCAGGGGGGGAGTTCCTACAATGAGCAGTTCTTC. It encodes CASTQGGSSYNEQFF.

The genes are TRBV7-9 and TRBJ2-1; D is undetermined. The length of the CDR3 is 11 residues. Trimming stripped 6 bases from V and 8 bases from J, with 8 bases between. Per germline, CDR1 SEHNR and CDR2 FQNEAQ (reference sequence). In nucleotides, the CDR3 is TGTGCCAGCAGAAATGAGGATGAGCAGTTCTTC. It codes for CASRNEDEQFF.

In this sample, this clonotype turned up a few times. The rearrangement links TRBV7-6 to TRBJ2-2; TRBD1 agrees at 9 bases. Germline V gives CDR1 SGHVS, CDR2 FNYEAQ. J was trimmed by 7 bases and V by 1 base; bases with no gene match: 10. The CDR3 is made up of 17 amino acids. The CDR3 loop reads CASSLVSGQGIGGELFF. CDR3 nucleotide sequence: TGTGCCAGCAGCTTAGTTTCGGGACAGGGAATCGGCGGGGAGCTGTTTTTT.

As for this clonotype: The junction departs from the called germline gene at one end, perhaps through a read error. V is TRBV20-1 and J is TRBJ2-5; 8 bases map to TRBD2. CDR1 and CDR2 (germline): DFQATT, SNEGSKA (reference sequence). The length of the CDR3 is 16 residues. The CDR3 nucleotides are TGCATTGCTAGAGAGCCTCCGGCGGGGGGACAAGAGACCCAGTACTTC. Translation: CIAREPPAGGQETQYF.

V is TRBV4-3 and J is TRBJ2-2, with D unresolved. The CDR3 loop spans 16 amino acids. Between the trimmed V and J ends, which lost 5 bases and 7 bases, there was a span of 20 bases. Germline V gives CDR1 LGHNA, CDR2 YSLEER. The DNA of the CDR3 is TGCGCCAGCAGCGAGAACAGTCAGCTAGTAGTCGGGGAGCTGTTTTTT. It is translated as CASSENSQLVVGELFF.

CDR3 DNA: TGTGCCAGCAGGCCACAGACAGTCACCTATGGCTACACCTTC. It translates to CASRPQTVTYGYTF. The rearrangement joins TRBV6-1 to TRBJ1-2; D might be TRBD1 (5 bases). CDR1 is MNHNS and CDR2 is SASEGT in the germline V gene. Trimming took off 6 bases at V and 4 bases at J, with 15 bases between the two ends. The CDR3 totals 14 residues.